This T cell receptor beta chain was documented in a study of blood T cell repertoires in COVID-19 (dated by TCRdb to the early 2020s). Notes on the research overall: The collaborator samples originated in the United States, Italy and Spain and spanned the acute and convalescent phases of COVID-19. The material from the prospective study consisted of cDNA or gDNA derived from T cells, B-cell-depleted T cells, or PBMCs. The dataset comprised deeply sampled blood TCRbeta repertoires from subjects exposed to, actively infected with, or recovered from COVID-19. The repertoires were released in a freely available public database meant as a resource for research on the immune response to SARS-CoV-2. Samples came from the ongoing ImmuneRACE study (first 160 participants) plus 1,254 subjects from 6 global collaborators. The sample metadata nearly always contained a de-identified subject ID, COVID-19 status, age in years and sex. Where HLA class I and class II types were available, the types were taken from metadata supplied by the sample provider, not from assay-based typing.

As for this clone: The target of this receptor is not known. No much larger clonotype is one base removed from it; base qualities were not supplied.

TCRbeta CDR3 regions were amplified from genomic DNA using the immunoSEQ Assay, a bias-controlled multiplex PCR. In the original analysis: The number of nucleated cells in each sample was estimated by amplification of reference gene primers within the assay. To quantify the absolute abundance of each unique TCRbeta CDR3 rearrangement, sequence reads were collapsed and filtered. For each sample, productive Simpson clonality was calculated as the square root of Simpson's diversity index over productive rearrangements. TCRdb retrieved this table from immuneACCESS and kept in-frame rearrangements only. Not all clones are present; in checked studies, unresolved V genes account for under half, and no reason is known for the remainder. V and J calls and clone size are as listed in that table; D and trimming were resolved from the DNA. In all, the sample holds about 73,000 clones, and over 80% of those were seen once. The leading ten clones occupy approximately 2.5% of the sample.

Collaborating institutions collected whole blood in K2EDTA tubes following their own protocols. Collaborator samples were shipped for TCRbeta analysis as frozen whole blood, isolated PBMCs, or DNA extracted from either sample type. What the research found in general, with its limitations: The amount of clinical and demographic metadata varied by source and participant and was provided uncurated.

The TCR was taken from a man older than 75 with active or convalescent COVID-19. Sequencing was performed on peripheral blood.

Here the CDR3 is given as CASSTRGGGALYEQYF. The sequence in DNA is TGTGCCAGTAGTACCCGAGGAGGGGGCGCCCTCTACGAGCAGTACTTC. The sequence is built from TRBV19 and TRBJ2-7; the D gene is perhaps TRBD1, on 7 matching bases. The cysteine opens and the phenylalanine closes a CDR3 of 16 amino acids. CDR3 DNA is the only sequence kept; it has 48 bases, read in frame from the first base. V is pared back by 4 bases and J by 3 bases, with 19 bases lying between the germline termini. The germline V gene (reference sequence) sets CDR1 to LNHDA and CDR2 to SQIVND.